The entry that follows covers one T cell receptor beta chain sequence. Each CDR3 protein gets one entry in TCRdb, which reprocessed the 5' RACE reads and gives no DNA. The sample spans about 210,000 distinct CDR3 sequences; the ten largest clones claim roughly 1.7%. This specimen comes from a study of monozygotic twins with inflammatory bowel disease. The CDR3 has 15 amino acids. The germline V gene has CDR1 SGHNT and CDR2 YYREEE (reference sequence). The material sequenced was blood. The chain employs TRBV5-4 and TRBJ1-5. The source of this sequence is a human donor with ulcerative colitis or Crohn's disease, or a healthy co-twin of an affected twin (not recorded which). CDR3 residues: CASSLGQGINQPQHF.